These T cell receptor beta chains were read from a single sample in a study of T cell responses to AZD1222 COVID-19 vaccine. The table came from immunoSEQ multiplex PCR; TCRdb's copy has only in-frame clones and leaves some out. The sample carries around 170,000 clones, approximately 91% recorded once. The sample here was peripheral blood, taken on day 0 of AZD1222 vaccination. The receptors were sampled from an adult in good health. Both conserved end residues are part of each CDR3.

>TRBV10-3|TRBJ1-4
CAIKRTGQENEKLFF
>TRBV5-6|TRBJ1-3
CASSLGDRPFSGNTIYF
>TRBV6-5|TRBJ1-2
CASRPKAGGSGGYTF
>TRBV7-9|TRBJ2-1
CASSFRTSGRGNEQFF
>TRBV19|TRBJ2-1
CASSVGTSGRGYEQFF
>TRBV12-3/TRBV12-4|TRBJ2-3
CASSLDGHTQYF
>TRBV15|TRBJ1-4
CATSRGTQGGRAEKLFF
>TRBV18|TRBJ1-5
CASSLNQQGNGNQPQHF
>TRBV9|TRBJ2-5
CASSVSSRAGLAGQETQYF
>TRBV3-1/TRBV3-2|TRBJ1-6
CASSQPQGSISSPLHF
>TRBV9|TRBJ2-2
CASSVGGSGRAAGELFF
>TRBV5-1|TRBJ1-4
CASSSGGGGALFF
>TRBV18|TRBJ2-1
CASSPYSGAGDNEQFF
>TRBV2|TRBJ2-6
CASLVGANVLTF
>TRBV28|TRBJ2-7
CASSLGTTYEQYF
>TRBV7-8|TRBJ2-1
CASSNPGTALTIVNEQFF
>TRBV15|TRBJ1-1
CATRRPPGAEAFF
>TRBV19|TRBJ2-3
CASSVPGQGSDTQYF
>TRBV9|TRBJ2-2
CASSVGVYTGELFF
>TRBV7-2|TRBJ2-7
CASSHPGLGQYF
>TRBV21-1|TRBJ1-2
CASSKLHVCVDRANYGYTF
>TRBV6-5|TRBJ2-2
CASSPRTSGTGELFF
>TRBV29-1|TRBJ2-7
CSVGQGGYEQYF
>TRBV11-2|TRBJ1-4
CASSLDSYNEKLFF
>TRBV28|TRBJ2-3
CASSTEAGGITDTQYF
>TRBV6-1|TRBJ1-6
CASSEAGGPYNSPLHF
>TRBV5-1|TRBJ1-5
CASSPTGGGGQPQHF
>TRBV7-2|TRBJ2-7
CASSLRSGKTYEQYF
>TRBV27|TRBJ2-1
CASCTDSHNEQFF
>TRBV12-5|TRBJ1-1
CASKVNLNTEAFF